A few counts support the clone carrying this T cell receptor beta chain. This specimen comes from a study of cytomegalovirus exposure and HLA in healthy donors. PCR involved 60 Vbeta and 13 Jbeta primers. Data came from immunoSEQ multiplex PCR; TCRdb stores just in-frame clones and leaves some out. The table lists 100,000 to 150,000 clones, roughly 78% of them singletons. The germline gives CDR1 LNHDA, CDR2 SQIVND (reference sequence). V was trimmed by 3 bases and J by 7 bases, leaving 13 bases between them. The CDR3 is 15 amino acids. The source material was PBMCs. The clonotype was recovered from a man aged 35-49 years in good health and CMV-seronegative. The rearrangement links TRBV19 to TRBJ1-6, with D possibly matching TRBD1 (6 bases). DNA for the CDR3: TGTGCCAGTAGTATGAGAGGGGGTCTCAATTCACCCCTCCACTTT. Its protein product is CASSMRGGLNSPLHF.